A selection of T cell receptor beta chains follows, all from one sample in a study of T cells after yellow fever vaccination. From the 5' RACE reads, TCRdb called clonotypes with MiXCR, one entry per CDR3 protein. The data show more than 300,000 distinct CDR3 sequences, with 3.5% to 5% seen just once and roughly 19% held by the top ten. Sequenced material: PBMCs, taken 15 days after the yellow fever booster vaccination. Receptor source: a man in his late teens or twenties who received the YFV17D yellow fever vaccine. Both conserved end residues are part of each CDR3. The D gene is left open where the match is weak. Rows may omit the clone size; those that give it use once, few, many or a size class.

many	TRBJ2-2	TRBV5-1	.	CASSSSRDDTGELFF	TGCGCCAGCAGCTCTTCCAGGGACGACACCGGGGAGCTGTTTTTT
many	TRBJ2-7	TRBV7-2	.	CASSFRGNLYEQYF	TGTGCCAGCAGCTTCCGCGGCAACCTCTACGAGCAGTACTTC
.	TRBJ2-2	TRBV6-5	.	CASSYNRGYGELFF	TGTGCCAGCAGTTATAATAGGGGGTACGGGGAGCTGTTTTTT
few	TRBJ2-7	TRBV7-6	TRBD1	CASSLARQGTYEQYF	TGTGCCAGCAGCTTAGCCCGACAGGGTACCTACGAGCAGTACTTC
.	TRBJ1-1	TRBV30	.	CAWTDGQGNTEAFF	TGTGCCTGGACCGACGGGCAGGGGAACACTGAAGCTTTCTTT
few	TRBJ2-7	TRBV20-1	TRBD1	CSANRGPGYEQYF	TGCAGTGCTAACAGGGGGCCGGGATACGAGCAGTACTTC
many	TRBJ2-3	TRBV13	.	CASSLFWGSTDTQYF	TGTGCCAGCAGCTTATTTTGGGGAAGCACAGATACGCAGTATTTT
few	TRBJ2-2	TRBV4-1	.	CASRSRGTGELFF	TGCGCCAGCAGGTCCCGGGGCACCGGGGAGCTGTTTTTT
once	TRBJ2-2	TRBV6-6	TRBD2	CASSYLSPAGGNTGELFF	TGTGCCAGCAGTTATTTGTCTCCGGCGGGGGGCAACACCGGGGAGCTGTTTTTT
many	TRBJ1-2	TRBV11-2	.	CASSLQSQPQYGYTF	TGTGCCAGCAGCTTACAATCGCAGCCTCAATATGGCTACACCTTC
few	TRBJ1-1	TRBV19	.	CASSPSDWAEAFF	TGTGCCAGTAGTCCGAGTGACTGGGCTGAAGCTTTCTTT
many	TRBJ1-2	TRBV11-2	.	CASSPVQGGVHGYTF	TGTGCCAGCAGCCCGGTACAGGGAGGTGTCCATGGCTACACCTTC
.	TRBJ1-1	TRBV7-3	.	CASSLGGQAEAFF	TGTGCCAGCAGCTTAGGGGGGCAGGCTGAAGCTTTCTTT
few	TRBJ1-5	TRBV6-6	.	CASSYYRDQPQHF	TGTGCCAGCAGTTATTATCGGGATCAGCCCCAGCATTTT
many	TRBJ1-1	TRBV7-3	.	CASSLMAGLGTEAFF	TGTGCCAGCAGCTTAATGGCAGGGCTGGGCACTGAAGCTTTCTTT
few	TRBJ2-3	TRBV5-1	TRBD2	CASSLAPTSGGADTQYF	TGCGCCAGCAGCTTGGCTCCTACTAGCGGGGGGGCAGATACGCAGTATTTT
.	TRBJ2-1	TRBV7-2	.	CASSYPGRGNEQFF	TGTGCCAGCAGCTACCCCGGCCGCGGTAATGAGCAGTTCTTC
.	TRBJ2-3	TRBV5-1	.	CASSLGNLANTDTQYF	TGCGCCAGCAGCTTGGGTAACCTAGCTAACACAGATACGCAGTATTTT
.	TRBJ2-5	TRBV20-1	.	CSARLAYPQETQYF	TGCAGTGCTAGATTGGCATACCCCCAAGAGACCCAGTACTTC
many	TRBJ2-3	TRBV7-2	.	CASSLRQDTDTQYF	TGTGCCAGCAGCCTTCGACAGGATACAGATACGCAGTATTTT
few	TRBJ2-2	TRBV19	.	CASSIRSPGELFF	TGTGCCAGTAGTATCAGGAGTCCCGGGGAGCTGTTTTTT
many	TRBJ2-1	TRBV9	TRBD2	CASSSAGGTYNEQFF	TGTGCCAGCAGCTCAGCGGGGGGAACCTACAATGAGCAGTTCTTC
few	TRBJ1-1	TRBV7-2	.	CASSLNLGREEAFF	TGTGCCAGCAGCTTAAACCTTGGAAGGGAAGAAGCTTTCTTT
.	TRBJ2-5	TRBV11-2	TRBD2	CASSLDLASGGGETQYF	TGTGCCAGCAGCTTAGATCTGGCTAGCGGGGGGGGAGAGACCCAGTACTTC
many	TRBJ1-5	TRBV7-8	.	CASSLLDTNQPQHF	TGTGCCAGCAGCTTACTGGACACCAATCAGCCCCAGCATTTT
few	TRBJ2-2	TRBV20-1	.	CSAMLQNTGELFF	TGCAGTGCTATGCTCCAAAACACCGGGGAGCTGTTTTTT
many	TRBJ1-2	TRBV4-2	.	CASTLLGRNYGYTF	TGTGCCAGCACCCTCCTGGGCCGGAACTATGGCTACACCTTC
few	TRBJ1-5	TRBV12-3/TRBV12-4	.	CASSLTAYSNQPQHF	TGTGCCAGCAGTTTGACAGCCTATAGCAATCAGCCCCAGCATTTT
many	TRBJ2-3	TRBV5-1	TRBD2	CASSSGGLAGGYADTQYF	TGCGCCAGCAGCTCCGGAGGACTAGCGGGGGGGTACGCAGATACGCAGTATTTT
few	TRBJ1-2	TRBV14	.	CASSLGVWDYGYTF	TGTGCCAGCAGCCTTGGGGTTTGGGATTATGGCTACACCTTC
many	TRBJ2-5	TRBV4-1	.	CASSQSRVGREETQYF	TGCGCCAGCAGCCAAAGTAGGGTAGGGCGCGAGGAGACCCAGTACTTC
few	TRBJ2-5	TRBV4-1	.	CASSQLGVRAGVEIQETQYF	TGCGCCAGCAGCCAATTGGGTGTTAGGGCTGGCGTTGAGATCCAAGAGACCCAGTACTTC
many	TRBJ1-1	TRBV7-2	TRBD1	CASSVTGVTEAFF	TGTGCCAGCAGCGTAACAGGGGTCACTGAAGCTTTCTTT
once	TRBJ1-5	TRBV23-1	.	CASSRPTGDGNQPQHF	TGCGCCAGCAGTCGCCCGACAGGTGATGGCAATCAGCCCCAGCATTTT
.	TRBJ1-1	TRBV12-3/TRBV12-4	.	CASSEGHGDFF	TGTGCCAGCAGTGAGGGACATGGTGATTTCTTT
many	TRBJ2-3	TRBV6-2/TRBV6-3	TRBD2	CASSSPLTSGATDTQYF	TGTGCCAGCAGTTCCCCCCTGACTAGCGGGGCCACAGATACGCAGTATTTT
many	TRBJ1-1	TRBV29-1	.	CSGGSGWGMNTEAFF	TGCAGCGGTGGGTCAGGGTGGGGGATGAACACTGAAGCTTTCTTT
.	TRBJ2-3	TRBV9	TRBD1	CASSVGSGQGPQYF	TGTGCCAGCAGCGTAGGTTCCGGACAGGGGCCGCAGTATTTT
few	TRBJ2-7	TRBV10-3	.	CAIRAGYEQYF	TGTGCCATCAGGGCAGGGTACGAGCAGTACTTC
.	TRBJ2-3	TRBV4-1	TRBD2	CASSQRTSGVGIDTQYF	TGCGCCAGCAGCCAGAGGACTAGCGGGGTGGGGATAGATACGCAGTATTTT